This T cell receptor beta chain was documented in a study of shared clonotypes between healthy human individuals. TCRdb keeps only in-frame clones here, not all; method: immunoSEQ multiplex PCR. Of about a million clones detected, about 72% appear once; the ten largest clones hold approximately 0.9%. Germline CDR1 and CDR2: LNHNV and YYDKDF (reference sequence). CDR3 length equals 14 residues. V was trimmed by 5 bases and J by 2 bases, leaving 13 bases between them. The chain uses TRBV15 and TRBJ2-7; D is uncertain. Sequenced material: memory CD4+ T cells from PBMCs. Documented subset: CD45RA-negative fraction. This sequence originates from a man younger than 35 in good health. Some clones in this sample may be carry-over from other donors' samples. As DNA, the CDR3 is TGTGCCACCAGCCTGGGAAAAACTACCTACGAGCAGTACTTC. It translates to CATSLGKTTYEQYF.